The 7 T cell receptor beta chains listed next were all sequenced from one sample in a study of blood T cell repertoires in COVID-19. The protocol was immunoSEQ multiplex PCR, while the TCRdb copy is restricted to in-frame clones and leaves out a portion. The sample shows 80,000 to 90,000 clones, around 88% of them seen only once. The sequencing sample was made of peripheral blood. These receptor sequences come from a man between 60 and 70 years old with acute or convalescent COVID-19.

The gene calls are TRBV30 and TRBJ1-5, with TRBD1 as a possible D gene (5 bases). Between the trimmed V and J ends, which lost 4 bases and 7 bases, there was a span of 14 bases. CDR1 and CDR2 from the germline V gene are GTSNPN and SVGIG (reference sequence). The CDR3 has 13 amino acids. The CDR3 DNA follows: TGTGCCTGGACCCCTGGGGGGAGCCAGCCCCAGCATTTT. Protein sequence: CAWTPGGSQPQHF. Full variable domain (rest looked up from reference TRBV30 and TRBJ1-5): SQTIHQWPATLVQPVGSPLSLECTVEGTSNPNLYWYRQAAGRGLQLLFYSVGIGQISSEVPQNLSASRPQDRQFILSSKKLLLSDSGFYLCAWTPGGSQPQHFGDGTRLSIL.

The chain couples TRBV19 to TRBJ1-5; D unresolved. The V end was cut by 9 bases, the J end by 0 bases, with 18 bases between. The germline CDR1 and CDR2 sequences are LNHDA and SQIVND (reference sequence). The CDR3 totals 16 residues. CDR3 DNA sequence: TGTGCCAGCCTCCACGGGGTGGCAGGTAGCAATCAGCCCCAGCATTTT. Translating it yields CASLHGVAGSNQPQHF. The whole variable domain, remainder taken from reference TRBV19 and TRBJ1-5, is DGGITQSPKYLFRKEGQNVTLSCEQNLNHDAMYWYRQDPGQGLRLIYYSQIVNDFQKGDIAEGYSVSREKKESFPLTVTSAQKNPTAFYLCASLHGVAGSNQPQHFGDGTRLSIL.

V usage is TRBV30 and J usage is TRBJ1-5; D uncertain. Looked up from germline, CDR1 is GTSNPN and CDR2 is SVGIG (reference sequence). Between the trimmed V and J ends, which lost 1 base and 7 bases, there was a span of 14 bases. This CDR3 comprises 14 residues. CDR3 in DNA: TGTGCCTGGAGTGAAGTCCAGGCTGGGCAGCCCCAGCATTTT. It yields the protein CAWSEVQAGQPQHF.

The chain uses TRBV10-3 and TRBJ1-2; D not resolved. Germline CDR1 reads ENHRY; CDR2 reads SYGVKD. Deletions cut 3 bases from V and 3 bases from J, with 14 bases between. The CDR3 runs 15 residues. The DNA for the CDR3 is TGTGCCATCAGTGACCTAATGGACGGGGACTATGGCTACACCTTC. Translation: CAISDLMDGDYGYTF.

As DNA, the CDR3 is TGTGCCAGCAGCCGCGACGGAGGAAACTATGGCTACACCTTC. Translation gives CASSRDGGNYGYTF. V usage is TRBV3-1 (or the pseudogene TRBV3-2) and J usage is TRBJ1-2; no firm D call. The V gene's germline CDR1 is LGHDT and CDR2 YNNKEL (reference sequence). Between the trimmed V and J ends, which lost 4 bases and 2 bases, there was a span of 11 bases. The CDR3 covers 14 residues.

The rearrangement joins TRBV25-1 to TRBJ1-6; D is perhaps TRBD1 (5 bases). Germline-derived CDR1 and CDR2 are MGHDK and SYGVNS. The V end lost 2 bases, the J end lost 11 bases, and 10 bases lay between the germline ends. The length of the CDR3 is 13 residues. Here the CDR3 DNA reads TGTGCCAGCAGTGAAGGGGCGCCCACACCCCTCCACTTT. This sequence encodes CASSEGAPTPLHF.

The chain couples TRBV6-5 to TRBJ2-2, with 7 bases aligning to TRBD1. V was clipped by 10 bases and J by 5 bases; unmatched bases: 7. The germline gives CDR1 MNHEY, CDR2 SVGAGI. The CDR3 sequence is 13 residues long. The CDR3 nucleotides are TGTGCCATTAGGGGGCTGGGAACCGGGGAGCTGTTTTTT. Residues: CAIRGLGTGELFF.